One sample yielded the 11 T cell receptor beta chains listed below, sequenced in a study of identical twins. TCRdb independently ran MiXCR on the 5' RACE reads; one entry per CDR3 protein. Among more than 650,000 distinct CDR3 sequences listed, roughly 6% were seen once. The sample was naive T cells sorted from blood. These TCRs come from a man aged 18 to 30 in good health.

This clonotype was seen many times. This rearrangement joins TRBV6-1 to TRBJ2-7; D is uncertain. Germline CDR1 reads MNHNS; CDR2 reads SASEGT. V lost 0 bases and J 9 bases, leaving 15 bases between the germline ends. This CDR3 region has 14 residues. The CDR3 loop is CASSEAGSSLRQYF. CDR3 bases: TGTGCCAGCAGTGAAGCGGGGTCCTCCTTAAGGCAGTACTTC.

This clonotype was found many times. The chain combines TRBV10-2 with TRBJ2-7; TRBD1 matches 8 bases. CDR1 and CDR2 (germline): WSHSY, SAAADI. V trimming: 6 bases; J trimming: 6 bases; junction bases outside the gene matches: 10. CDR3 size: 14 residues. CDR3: CASRGQGPSLEQYV. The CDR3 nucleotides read TGCGCCAGCAGAGGACAGGGACCTTCTCTCGAGCAGTACGTC.

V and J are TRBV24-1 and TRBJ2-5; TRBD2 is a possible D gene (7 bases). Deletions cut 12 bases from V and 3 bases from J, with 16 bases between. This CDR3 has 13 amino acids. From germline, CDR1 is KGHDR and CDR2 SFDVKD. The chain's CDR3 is CAREEGEEETQYF. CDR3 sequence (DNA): TGTGCCCGGGAGGAGGGGGAAGAAGAGACCCAGTACTTC.

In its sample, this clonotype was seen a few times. CDR3 sequence: CASSLPKGTTTDTQYF. CDR3 DNA: TGTGCCAGCAGCTTGCCAAAGGGGACTACCACAGATACGCAGTATTTT. This chain uses TRBV5-5 with TRBJ2-3; 7 nucleotides match TRBD2. There are 16 residues in the CDR3. Germline V gene sequence: CDR1 SGHKS, CDR2 YYEKEE (reference sequence). Trimming took 1 base from V and 2 from J; bases not matched to a gene: 7.

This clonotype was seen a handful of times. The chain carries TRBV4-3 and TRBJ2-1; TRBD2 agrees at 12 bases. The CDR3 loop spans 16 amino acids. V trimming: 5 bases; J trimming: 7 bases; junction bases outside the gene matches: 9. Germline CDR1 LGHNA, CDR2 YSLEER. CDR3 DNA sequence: TGCGCCAGCAGCGACGCCGGGACTAGCGGGCCAAATGAGCAGTTCTTC. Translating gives CASSDAGTSGPNEQFF.

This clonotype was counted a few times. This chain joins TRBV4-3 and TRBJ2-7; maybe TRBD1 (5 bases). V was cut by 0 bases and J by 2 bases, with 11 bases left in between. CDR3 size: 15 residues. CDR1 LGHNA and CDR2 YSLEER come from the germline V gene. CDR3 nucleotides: TGCGCCAGCAGCCAAGAGGACACCGTGACCTACGAGCAGTACTTC. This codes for CASSQEDTVTYEQYF.

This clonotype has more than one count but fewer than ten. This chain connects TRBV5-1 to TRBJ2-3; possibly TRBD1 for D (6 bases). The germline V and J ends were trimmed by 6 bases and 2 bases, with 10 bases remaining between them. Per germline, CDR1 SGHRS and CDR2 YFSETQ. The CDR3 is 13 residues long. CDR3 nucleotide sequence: TGCGCCAGCAAGAGACAGGACACAGATACGCAGTATTTT. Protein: CASKRQDTDTQYF.

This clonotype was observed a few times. In nucleotides, the CDR3 is TGCAGTGCTAGAACGCCTCGACAGGGCCTCGAGCAGTACTTC. It is translated as CSARTPRQGLEQYF. The chain combines TRBV20-1 with TRBJ2-7, with 7 nucleotides matching TRBD1. This CDR3 is 14 amino acids long. Per the germline V gene, CDR1 is DFQATT and CDR2 is SNEGSKA (reference sequence). Germline trimming cut 2 bases from V and 6 bases from J; bases unmatched to any gene: 10.

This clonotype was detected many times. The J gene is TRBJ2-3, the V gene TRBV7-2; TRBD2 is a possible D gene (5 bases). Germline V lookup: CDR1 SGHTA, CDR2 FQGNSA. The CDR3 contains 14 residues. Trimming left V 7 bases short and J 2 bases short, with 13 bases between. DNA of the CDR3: TGTGCCAGCAACTTGCGAGCGGTCACAGATACGCAGTATTTT. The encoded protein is CASNLRAVTDTQYF.

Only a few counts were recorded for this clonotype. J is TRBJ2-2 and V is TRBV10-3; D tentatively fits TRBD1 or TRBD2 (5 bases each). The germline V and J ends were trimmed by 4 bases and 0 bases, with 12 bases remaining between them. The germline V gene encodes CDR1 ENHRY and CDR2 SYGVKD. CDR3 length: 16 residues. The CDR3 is CAISGRGAPNTGELFF. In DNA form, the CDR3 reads TGTGCCATCAGTGGTCGAGGGGCCCCGAACACCGGGGAGCTGTTTTTT.

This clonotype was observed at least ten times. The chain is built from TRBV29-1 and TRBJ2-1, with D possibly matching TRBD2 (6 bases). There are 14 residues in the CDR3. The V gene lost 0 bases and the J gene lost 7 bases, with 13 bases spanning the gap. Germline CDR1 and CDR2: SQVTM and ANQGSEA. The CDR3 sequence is CSVEDRDGGNEQFF. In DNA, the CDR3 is TGCAGCGTTGAAGATAGGGACGGGGGAAATGAGCAGTTCTTC.